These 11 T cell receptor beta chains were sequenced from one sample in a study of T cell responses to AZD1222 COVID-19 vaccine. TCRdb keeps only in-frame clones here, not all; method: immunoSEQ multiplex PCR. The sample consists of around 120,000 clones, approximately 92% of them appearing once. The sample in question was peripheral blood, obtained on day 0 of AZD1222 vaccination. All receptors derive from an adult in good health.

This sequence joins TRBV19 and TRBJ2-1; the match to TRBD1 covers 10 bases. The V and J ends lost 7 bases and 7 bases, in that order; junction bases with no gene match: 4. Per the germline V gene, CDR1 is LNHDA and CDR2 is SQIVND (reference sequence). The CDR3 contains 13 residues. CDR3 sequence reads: CASMRTGGNEQFF. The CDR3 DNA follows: TGTGCCAGTATGAGGACAGGGGGGAATGAGCAGTTCTTC.

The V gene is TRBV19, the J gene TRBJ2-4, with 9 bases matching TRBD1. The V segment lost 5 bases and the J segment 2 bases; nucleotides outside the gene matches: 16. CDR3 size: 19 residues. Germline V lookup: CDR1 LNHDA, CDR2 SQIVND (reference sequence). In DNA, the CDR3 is TGTGCCAGTAGTTCAACGGGACAGGGCGCTGGTTTTTCCAAAAACATTCAGTACTTC. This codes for CASSSTGQGAGFSKNIQYF.

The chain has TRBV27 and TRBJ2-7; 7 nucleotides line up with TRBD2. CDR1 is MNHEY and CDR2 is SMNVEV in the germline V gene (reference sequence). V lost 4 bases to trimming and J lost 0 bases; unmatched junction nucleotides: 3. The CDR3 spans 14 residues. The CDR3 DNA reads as TGTGCCAGCAGTTACGCTAGCGGCTCCTACGAGCAGTACTTC. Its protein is CASSYASGSYEQYF.

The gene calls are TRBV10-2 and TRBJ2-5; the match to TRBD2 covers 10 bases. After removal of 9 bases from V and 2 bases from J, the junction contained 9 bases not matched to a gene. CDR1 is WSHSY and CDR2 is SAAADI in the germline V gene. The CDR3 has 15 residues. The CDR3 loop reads CASSDLAGEQETQYF. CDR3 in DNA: TGCGCCAGTAGCGACCTAGCGGGAGAACAAGAGACCCAGTACTTC.

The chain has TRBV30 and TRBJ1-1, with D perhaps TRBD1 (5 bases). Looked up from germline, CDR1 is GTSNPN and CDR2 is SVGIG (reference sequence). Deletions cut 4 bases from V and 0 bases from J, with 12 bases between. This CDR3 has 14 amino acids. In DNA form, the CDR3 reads TGTGCCTGGACCAAGGGGAATTTGAACACTGAAGCTTTCTTT. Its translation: CAWTKGNLNTEAFF.

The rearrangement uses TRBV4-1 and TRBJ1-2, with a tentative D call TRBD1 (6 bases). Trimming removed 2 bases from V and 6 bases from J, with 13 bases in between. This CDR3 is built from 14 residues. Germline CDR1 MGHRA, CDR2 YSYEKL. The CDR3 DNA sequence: TGCGCCAGCAGCCAAATTTCCCGGGACAATGGCTACACCTTC. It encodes CASSQISRDNGYTF.

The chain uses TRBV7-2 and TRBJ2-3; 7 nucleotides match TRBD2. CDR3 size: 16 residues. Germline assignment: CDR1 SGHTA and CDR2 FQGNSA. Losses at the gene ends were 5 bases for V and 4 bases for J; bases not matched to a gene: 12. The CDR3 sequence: CASSRPARESADTQYF. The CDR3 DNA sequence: TGTGCCAGCAGCCGCCCTGCGCGGGAGTCAGCAGATACGCAGTATTTT.

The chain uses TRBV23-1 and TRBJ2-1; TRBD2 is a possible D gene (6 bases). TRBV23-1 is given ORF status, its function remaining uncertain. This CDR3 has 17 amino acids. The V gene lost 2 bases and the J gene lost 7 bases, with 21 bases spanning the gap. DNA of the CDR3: TGCGCCAGCAGTCAAGACCGGCGGGGACTGGGCGGGAATGAGCAGTTCTTC. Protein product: CASSQDRRGLGGNEQFF.

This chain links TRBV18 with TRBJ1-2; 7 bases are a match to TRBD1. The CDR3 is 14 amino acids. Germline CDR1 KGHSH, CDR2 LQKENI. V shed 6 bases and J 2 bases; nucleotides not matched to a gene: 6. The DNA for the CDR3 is TGTGCCAGCTCGCAAGGGGGCAGGAACTATGGCTACACCTTC. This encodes CASSQGGRNYGYTF.

DNA of the CDR3: TGCGCCAGCAGCCAAGATGGGTCAGGTTACACTGAAGCTTTCTTT. Translated, it gives CASSQDGSGYTEAFF. This chain uses TRBV4-3 with TRBJ1-1; D gene unclear. This CDR3 has 15 amino acids. In germline, CDR1 is LGHNA, CDR2 YSLEER. Trimming took 0 bases from V and 3 from J, leaving 11 bases between them.

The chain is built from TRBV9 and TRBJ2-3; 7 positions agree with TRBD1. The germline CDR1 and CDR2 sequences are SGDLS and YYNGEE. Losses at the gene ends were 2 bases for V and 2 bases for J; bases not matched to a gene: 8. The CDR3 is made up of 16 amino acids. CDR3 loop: CASSVGTASPTDTQYF. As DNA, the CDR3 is TGTGCCAGCAGCGTCGGGACAGCCTCCCCCACAGATACGCAGTATTTT.